The 29 T cell receptor beta chains in this list originate from one sample, sequenced in a study of T cell changes during pregnancy in multiple sclerosis. TCRdb's table, derived via immunoSEQ multiplex PCR, lists solely in-frame clones and lacks some. The sample lists some 85,000 clones; about 93% were seen once. Sequences were derived from peripheral blood, sampled in the third trimester of pregnancy. The receptors here all came from a female donor with multiple sclerosis, enrolled in a pregnancy study.

This chain links TRBV6-1 with TRBJ1-3; 7 nucleotides line up with TRBD1. Germline V gives CDR1 MNHNS, CDR2 SASEGT. CDR3 length: 16 residues. J was trimmed by 6 bases and V by 4 bases; bases with no gene match: 12. CDR3 sequence (DNA): TGTGCCAGCAGTGGTCTTACAGGGGTTCTTTCAAACACCATATATTTT. Its protein is CASSGLTGVLSNTIYF.

This chain's CDR3 is CASSQGQAQNIQYF. CDR3 nucleotide sequence: TGTGCCAGCAGCCAGGGCCAGGCGCAAAACATTCAGTACTTC. The rearrangement uses TRBV9 and TRBJ2-4; tentative D call: TRBD1 (5 bases). CDR3 length equals 14 residues. Trimming pared 4 bases from V and 5 bases from J, leaving 13 bases between. The germline CDR1 and CDR2 sequences are SGDLS and YYNGEE.

For the CDR3, the DNA is TGTGCCAGCAGTTTCACCTTGACAGGGGAAACCTACGAGCAGTACTTC. Translating gives CASSFTLTGETYEQYF. The genes are TRBV11-3 and TRBJ2-7; 8 bases fit TRBD1. The CDR3 sequence is 16 residues long. Losses at the gene ends were 6 bases for V and 2 bases for J; bases not matched to a gene: 12. Germline CDR1 SGHNT, CDR2 YENEEA.

The chain is built from TRBV7-8 and TRBJ2-1; 11 bases agree with TRBD2. The junction had 3 bases not matched to a gene; V was cut back by 2 bases and J by 0 bases. In germline, CDR1 is SGHVS, CDR2 FQNEAQ. The CDR3 consists of 17 residues. The CDR3 bases are TGTGCCAGCAGCTTACGACTAGCGGGAAGCTCCTACAATGAGCAGTTCTTC. Translating gives CASSLRLAGSSYNEQFF.

The rearrangement uses TRBV27 and TRBJ2-7; 8 nucleotides match TRBD2. Germline CDR1 MNHEY, CDR2 SMNVEV (reference sequence). The CDR3 spans 15 residues. The ends lost 6 bases at V and 0 bases at J; junction bases unmatched: 7. The CDR3 loop is CASSYTGTSSYEQYF. The CDR3 DNA is TGTGCCAGCAGCTACACCGGGACTAGCTCCTACGAGCAGTACTTC.

This clone was counted between two and nine times. CDR3: CASSITGSNQPQHF. CDR3 in DNA: TGTGCCAGTAGTATAACAGGTAGCAATCAGCCCCAGCATTTT. The chain is built from TRBV19 and TRBJ1-5; the D gene is possibly TRBD1 (5 bases). The CDR3 contains 14 residues. Germline V gene lookup returns CDR1 LNHDA and CDR2 SQIVND (reference sequence). V lost 2 bases and J lost 0, with 5 bases in between.

V usage is TRBV19 and J usage is TRBJ1-1; TRBD1 matches 8 bases. The trim removed 3 bases at V and 6 bases at J, leaving 6 bases unmatched. This CDR3 has 14 amino acids. CDR1 is LNHDA, CDR2 SQIVND, per germline (reference sequence). CDR3 in DNA: TGTGCCAGTAGTATCCGGACAGGGTTCGCTGAAGCTTTCTTT. It specifies CASSIRTGFAEAFF.

The chain carries TRBV28 and TRBJ2-2; D remains unclear. This CDR3 region has 14 residues. CDR1 and CDR2 from the germline V gene are MDHEN and SYDVKM. The V and J ends lost 4 bases and 6 bases respectively, with 12 bases between them. The chain's CDR3 is CASSSGYRPGELFF. The CDR3 DNA sequence: TGTGCCAGCAGTTCCGGATACAGACCCGGGGAGCTGTTTTTT.

CDR3 loop: CASSFPWGPTSGPSNTGELFF. CDR3 nucleotides: TGTGCCAGCAGTTTCCCCTGGGGGCCTACTAGCGGGCCTTCGAACACCGGGGAGCTGTTTTTT. V and J are TRBV28 and TRBJ2-2; 9 bases line up with TRBD2. CDR3 size: 21 residues. Trimming took 3 bases from V and 0 from J; bases not matched to a gene: 17. Germline-derived CDR1 and CDR2 are MDHEN and SYDVKM.

This chain connects TRBV2 to TRBJ2-1, with 7 bases identical to TRBD1. Germline V gene data show CDR1 as SNHLY and CDR2 as FYNNEI. The CDR3 spans 11 residues. With 7 bases clipped from V and 9 bases from J, the junction kept 3 bases outside the gene matches. This CDR3 reads CASKGAAEQFF. As DNA, the CDR3 is TGTGCCAGCAAGGGGGCAGCTGAGCAGTTCTTC.

The J gene is TRBJ2-1, the V gene TRBV27, with 12 nucleotides matching TRBD2. The CDR3 is made up of 16 amino acids. V shed 5 bases and J 2 bases; nucleotides not matched to a gene: 4. Per germline, CDR1 MNHEY and CDR2 SMNVEV (reference sequence). The CDR3 spells CASSRLAGVAYNEQFF. CDR3 bases: TGTGCCAGCAGTCGACTAGCGGGAGTGGCCTACAATGAGCAGTTCTTC.

The CDR3 DNA reads TGTGCCAGCAGCCCGCCGGGACAGGGTAATGAAAAACTGTTTTTT. Its protein is CASSPPGQGNEKLFF. The chain carries TRBV4-2 and TRBJ1-4; 9 bases are a match to TRBD1. The CDR3 covers 15 residues. Looked up from germline, CDR1 is LGHNA and CDR2 is YNFKEQ. Trimming took 4 bases from V and 4 from J; bases not matched to a gene: 4.

The gene calls are TRBV6-5 and TRBJ2-7, with D possibly being TRBD1 (6 bases). Trimming shortened V by 5 bases and J by 0 bases, and 14 bases separated the two germline ends. Germline values: CDR1 MNHEY, CDR2 SVGAGI. CDR3 size: 15 residues. The DNA for the CDR3 is TGTGCCAGCAGTCCTCAGGGGCCGAGCTCCTACGAGCAGTACTTC. Its protein is CASSPQGPSSYEQYF.

In its sample, this clone was seen once. The V call is TRBV4-1, the J call TRBJ2-1, with TRBD2 matching over 10 bases. The junction had 8 bases not matched to a gene; V was cut back by 4 bases and J by 5 bases. This CDR3 has 16 amino acids. Per germline, CDR1 MGHRA and CDR2 YSYEKL. Written as DNA, the CDR3 is TGCGCCAGCAGCCCTGGAGCGGGAGGGGTCCACAATGAGCAGTTCTTC. It is translated as CASSPGAGGVHNEQFF.

This chain joins TRBV9 and TRBJ2-5; 8 bases agree with TRBD1. The CDR3 is made up of 14 amino acids. The V gene's germline CDR1 is SGDLS and CDR2 YYNGEE. V dropped 3 bases and J dropped 7; count of bases not matched to a gene: 8. The CDR3 coding sequence is TGTGCCAGCAGCGAGGGACAGGCCCCGGGGACCCAGTACTTC. This translates into CASSEGQAPGTQYF.

The rearrangement uses TRBV6-1 and TRBJ2-7; 12 positions match TRBD2. The CDR3 is 14 residues long. Germline V gene sequence: CDR1 MNHNS, CDR2 SASEGT. V lost 5 bases, J lost 4 bases, and 3 bases stayed unmatched. CDR3 residues: CASSLAGGQYEQYF. The CDR3 DNA follows: TGTGCCAGCAGTCTAGCGGGAGGGCAGTACGAGCAGTACTTC.

The rearrangement joins TRBV7-9 to TRBJ2-7, with 11 positions matching TRBD2. The CDR3 contains 13 residues. V trimming: 5 bases; J trimming: 7 bases; junction bases outside the gene matches: 4. The germline V gene has CDR1 SEHNR and CDR2 FQNEAQ (reference sequence). For the CDR3, the DNA is TGTGCCAGCAGCGCCCGACTAGCGGGGGAGCAGTACTTC. Its protein is CASSARLAGEQYF.

This chain uses TRBV7-2 with TRBJ1-2, with D uncertain. V lost 3 bases and J 4 bases, leaving 6 bases between the germline ends. Germline CDR1 and CDR2: SGHTA and FQGNSA. The CDR3 has 12 amino acids. CDR3 protein: CASSLAIYGYTF. For the CDR3, the DNA is TGTGCCAGCAGCTTGGCAATCTATGGCTACACCTTC.

The chain combines TRBV10-1 with TRBJ2-3, with a possible D match to TRBD2 (5 bases). The CDR3 runs 13 residues. V lost 4 bases, J lost 2 bases, and 7 bases lay in between. Germline loops: CDR1 WNHNN, CDR2 SYGVQD (reference sequence). The CDR3 here is CASSVTTTDTQYF. In DNA form, the CDR3 reads TGCGCCAGCAGTGTGACTACCACAGATACGCAGTATTTT.

The rearrangement joins TRBV7-6 to TRBJ2-7; 8 nucleotides line up with TRBD2. Trimming cost V 4 bases and J 5 bases; bases outside gene matches: 7. The length of the CDR3 is 14 residues. Germline V CDR1 and CDR2: SGHVS, FNYEAQ. CDR3 amino acids: CASSSIGGGNEQYF. CDR3 bases: TGTGCCAGCAGCTCGATCGGCGGGGGGAACGAGCAGTACTTC.

CDR3 coding DNA: TGCAGCGCCGCCCCCCCAGGGCAGAACACTGAAGCTTTCTTT. It codes for CSAAPPGQNTEAFF. The gene calls are TRBV29-1 and TRBJ1-1; tentative D call: TRBD1 (5 bases). CDR3 size: 14 residues. V was pared by 7 bases and J by 1 base, with 16 bases between. Germline CDR1 and CDR2: SQVTM and ANQGSEA.

The rearrangement links TRBV27 to TRBJ2-5; possibly TRBD2 for D (5 bases). V was shortened by 5 bases and J by 3 bases, with 19 bases between the two germline ends. Germline CDR1 MNHEY, CDR2 SMNVEV (reference sequence). CDR3 length equals 16 residues. CDR3 sequence reads: CASSPAATTWEETQYF. The CDR3 DNA follows: TGTGCCAGCAGTCCAGCGGCAACAACATGGGAAGAGACCCAGTACTTC.

V and J are TRBV2 and TRBJ1-2, with a tentative D call TRBD1 (6 bases). The germline V and J ends were trimmed by 7 bases and 6 bases, with 12 bases remaining between them. This CDR3 has 12 residues. CDR1 and CDR2 (germline): SNHLY, FYNNEI. CDR3 amino acids: CASNQGIDGYTF. The CDR3 nucleotides read TGTGCCAGCAATCAGGGGATTGATGGCTACACCTTC.

The genes are TRBV5-1 and TRBJ2-7; 11 bases agree with TRBD1. CDR3 length: 14 amino acids. V lost 2 bases to trimming and J lost 6 bases; unmatched junction nucleotides: 4. Germline CDR1 and CDR2: SGHRS and YFSETQ. CDR3 residues: CASSLPGQGGEQYF. CDR3 bases: TGCGCCAGCAGCTTACCGGGACAGGGGGGCGAGCAGTACTTC.

The genes are TRBV19 and TRBJ2-3; no reliable D call. V lost 5 bases, J lost 2 bases, and 8 bases lay in between. The V gene's germline CDR1 is LNHDA and CDR2 SQIVND (reference sequence). This CDR3 spans 13 amino acids. The CDR3 region is CASSLPVTDTQYF. For the CDR3, the DNA is TGTGCCAGTAGTTTACCAGTCACAGATACGCAGTATTTT.

The J gene is TRBJ2-7, the V gene TRBV7-2; TRBD2 aligns across 11 bases. The CDR3 runs 15 residues. CDR1 and CDR2 (germline): SGHTA, FQGNSA. After removal of 5 bases from V and 7 bases from J, the junction contained 10 bases not matched to a gene. Here the CDR3 DNA reads TGTGCCAGCAGCCCCCAATCGGGACTAGCGGAAGAGCAGTACTTC. It translates to CASSPQSGLAEEQYF.

The chain couples TRBV9 to TRBJ2-5, with 9 bases identical to TRBD1. CDR3 length equals 16 residues. Germline V gene data show CDR1 as SGDLS and CDR2 as YYNGEE. J was trimmed by 5 bases and V by 0 bases; bases with no gene match: 8. The CDR3 protein is CASSVAPDRGEETQYF. Written as DNA, the CDR3 is TGTGCCAGCAGCGTAGCTCCGGACAGGGGAGAGGAGACCCAGTACTTC.

In nucleotides, the CDR3 is TGTGCCACCTCCGGACAGGCCGGGGGCACTGAAGCTTTCTTT. Translating it yields CATSGQAGGTEAFF. The chain carries TRBV5-6 and TRBJ1-1, with 7 nucleotides matching TRBD1. Germline V gene sequence: CDR1 SGHDT, CDR2 YYEEEE. This CDR3 contains 14 residues. V dropped 9 bases and J dropped 4; count of bases not matched to a gene: 12. Complete variable domain (other parts from reference TRBV5-6 and TRBJ1-1): DAGVTQSPTHLIKTRGQQVTLRCSPKSGHDTVSWYQQALGQGPQFIFQYYEEEERQRGNFPDRFSGHQFPNYSSELNVNALLLGDSALYLCATSGQAGGTEAFFGQGTRLTVV.

The V gene is TRBV5-1, the J gene TRBJ2-1, with a weak D call TRBD2 (5 bases). The V gene's germline CDR1 is SGHRS and CDR2 YFSETQ. V lost 1 base and J 2 bases, leaving 7 bases between the germline ends. The CDR3 runs 14 residues. In nucleotides, the CDR3 is TGCGCCAGCAGCTTGACCGGGACCTACAATGAGCAGTTCTTC. Translated: CASSLTGTYNEQFF.